These 15 T cell receptor beta chains came from one sample sequenced in a study of T cell responses to AZD1222 COVID-19 vaccine. The method was immunoSEQ multiplex PCR; TCRdb's version includes in-frame clones alone and lacks a portion of them. The sample has about 94,000 clones; roughly 90% are singletons. Sequences were derived from peripheral blood, sampled on day 0 of AZD1222 vaccination. These receptors were obtained from an adult in good health.

The chain joins TRBV7-3 to TRBJ2-1; D is perhaps TRBD1 (6 bases). Trimming took 2 bases from V and 8 from J, leaving 16 bases between them. Looked up from germline, CDR1 is SGHTA and CDR2 is FQGTGA. The CDR3 extends over 15 amino acids. The CDR3 bases are TGTGCCAGCAGCTTACGTGGGGGCCCAAGGGATGAGCAGTTCTTC. Its translation: CASSLRGGPRDEQFF. Using reference TRBV7-3 and TRBJ2-1 for the parts outside the CDR3, the full variable domain is GAGVSQTPSNKVTEKGKYVELRCDPISGHTALYWYRQSLGQGPEFLIYFQGTGAADDSGLPNDRFFAVRPEGSVSTLKIQRTERGDSAVYLCASSLRGGPRDEQFFGPGTRLTVL.

For this clone: Other nucleotide sequences in the sample specify the same CDR3. The genes are TRBV15 and TRBJ2-3, with no clear D. The germline V gene has CDR1 LNHNV and CDR2 YYDKDF (reference sequence). The CDR3 has 15 residues. V lost 0 bases, J lost 1 base, and 8 bases lay in between. The CDR3 loop reads CATSRDRQGTDTQYF. The CDR3 DNA reads as TGTGCCACCAGCAGAGATCGGCAGGGCACAGATACGCAGTATTTT.

This rearrangement joins TRBV6-5 to TRBJ2-1, with D tentatively TRBD1 (5 bases). The length of the CDR3 is 15 residues. Deletions cut 6 bases from V and 6 bases from J, with 18 bases between. Germline-derived CDR1 and CDR2 are MNHEY and SVGAGI. The CDR3 region is CASSLGHDASNEQFF. Here the CDR3 DNA reads TGTGCCAGCAGCCTTGGACACGATGCGTCCAATGAGCAGTTCTTC.

The chain is built from TRBV24-1 and TRBJ2-5; 11 nucleotides match TRBD1. This CDR3 is 13 amino acids long. V gave up 9 bases and J gave up 5 bases; unmatched junction bases: 4. Germline lookup yields CDR1 KGHDR and CDR2 SFDVKD. CDR3 bases: TGTGCCACCGAGGACAGGGGGCGCGAGACCCAGTACTTC. Translation gives CATEDRGRETQYF.

The chain links TRBV12-3 or TRBV12-4 to TRBJ2-1; D gene uncertain. Trimming took 6 bases from V and 3 from J, leaving 9 bases between them. The CDR3 totals 13 residues. Written as DNA, the CDR3 is TGTGCCAGCAGCCCTGGCCTCTACAATGAGCAGTTCTTC. The encoded protein is CASSPGLYNEQFF.

Only a few counts were recorded for this clone. The gene calls are TRBV7-9 and TRBJ2-1; 8 nucleotides agree with TRBD2. CDR3 length: 17 amino acids. The germline CDR1 and CDR2 sequences are SEHNR and FQNEAQ (reference sequence). V lost 5 bases, J lost 4 bases, and 13 bases stayed unmatched. The CDR3 reads CASSPRLAGGGYNEQFF. In DNA form, the CDR3 reads TGTGCCAGCAGCCCCCGCCTCGCGGGGGGCGGGTACAATGAGCAGTTCTTC.

The chain combines TRBV6-5 with TRBJ2-3, with D possibly being TRBD1 (5 bases). CDR3 length: 14 amino acids. Trimming shortened V by 5 bases and J by 0 bases, and 9 bases separated the two germline ends. The germline CDR1 and CDR2 sequences are MNHEY and SVGAGI. The CDR3 DNA sequence: TGTGCCAGCAGTCGACAGTCGAGCACAGATACGCAGTATTTT. Translating gives CASSRQSSTDTQYF.

The chain is built from TRBV11-3 and TRBJ2-6; the D is unclear. The CDR3 runs 12 residues. The V gene lost 4 bases and the J gene lost 2 bases, with 0 bases spanning the gap. Germline lookup yields CDR1 SGHNT and CDR2 YENEEA. The CDR3 protein is CASSSGANVLTF. In nucleotides, the CDR3 is TGTGCCAGCAGCTCTGGGGCCAACGTCCTGACTTTC. Filled out from reference TRBV11-3 and TRBJ2-6, the complete variable domain reads EAGVVQSPRYKIIEKKQPVAFWCNPISGHNTLYWYLQNLGQGPELLIRYENEEAVDDSQLPKDRFSAERLKGVDSTLKIQPAELGDSAVYLCASSSGANVLTFGAGSRLTVL.

The genes are TRBV5-1 and TRBJ2-4; the D is unclear. V lost 0 bases and J 8 bases, leaving 12 bases between the germline ends. CDR1 is SGHRS and CDR2 is YFSETQ in the germline V gene. This CDR3 spans 14 amino acids. The CDR3 sequence: CASSLDDGGDIQYF. CDR3 sequence (DNA): TGCGCCAGCAGCTTGGACGACGGTGGGGACATTCAGTACTTC.

This sequence joins TRBV7-8 and TRBJ1-6; D not certain. Looked up from germline, CDR1 is SGHVS and CDR2 is FQNEAQ. CDR3 size: 16 residues. The V and J ends lost 3 bases and 0 bases respectively, with 9 bases between them. The chain's CDR3 is CASSFATSSYNSPLHF. In DNA, the CDR3 is TGTGCCAGCAGCTTTGCGACAAGCTCCTATAATTCACCCCTCCACTTT.

The gene calls are TRBV11-2 and TRBJ2-2, with D possibly TRBD1 on 6 matching bases. The CDR3 runs 16 residues. The V end was cut by 2 bases, the J end by 1 base, with 11 bases between. The germline V gene encodes CDR1 SGHAT and CDR2 FQNNGV. CDR3 amino acids: CASSLLQGKNTGELFF. The CDR3 DNA reads TGTGCCAGCAGCTTATTGCAGGGGAAGAACACCGGGGAGCTGTTTTTT. Complete variable domain (other parts from reference TRBV11-2 and TRBJ2-2): EAGVAQSPRYKIIEKRQSVAFWCNPISGHATLYWYQQILGQGPKLLIQFQNNGVVDDSQLPKDRFSAERLKGVDSTLKIQPAKLEDSAVYLCASSLLQGKNTGELFFGEGSRLTVL.

This rearrangement joins TRBV6-5 to TRBJ1-3, with 10 bases identical to TRBD1. The V gene end was trimmed by 8 bases and the J gene end by 2 bases; junction bases not matched to a gene: 6. CDR1 is MNHEY, CDR2 SVGAGI, per germline. This CDR3 spans 15 amino acids. CDR3 DNA sequence: TGTGCCAGCCAAAGGGACAGGGGAGCTGGAAACACCATATATTTT. Translation gives CASQRDRGAGNTIYF.

This chain joins TRBV9 and TRBJ1-3; D gene uncertain. The CDR3 is 17 residues long. CDR1 and CDR2 from the germline V gene are SGDLS and YYNGEE. V was trimmed by 3 bases and J by 0 bases, leaving 16 bases between them. CDR3 DNA: TGTGCCAGCAGCGATACCCCGCGACTCCACTCTGGAAACACCATATATTTT. Translated, it gives CASSDTPRLHSGNTIYF.

The rearrangement joins TRBV5-1 to TRBJ2-5, with 11 bases aligning to TRBD2. Germline values: CDR1 SGHRS, CDR2 YFSETQ. V was clipped by 4 bases and J by 1 base; unmatched bases: 9. The CDR3 is 17 residues long. As DNA, the CDR3 is TGCGCCAGCAGCATGAGACTAGCGGGGTCCTCCCAAGAGACCCAGTACTTC. This codes for CASSMRLAGSSQETQYF.

V and J are TRBV7-3 and TRBJ1-1; TRBD1 might be the D (5 bases). The length of the CDR3 is 14 residues. The V end was cut by 2 bases, the J end by 2 bases, with 9 bases between. CDR1 SGHTA and CDR2 FQGTGA come from the germline V gene. CDR3 in DNA: TGTGCCAGCAGCTTAGGGGCGACCAACACTGAAGCTTTCTTT. Translating gives CASSLGATNTEAFF.